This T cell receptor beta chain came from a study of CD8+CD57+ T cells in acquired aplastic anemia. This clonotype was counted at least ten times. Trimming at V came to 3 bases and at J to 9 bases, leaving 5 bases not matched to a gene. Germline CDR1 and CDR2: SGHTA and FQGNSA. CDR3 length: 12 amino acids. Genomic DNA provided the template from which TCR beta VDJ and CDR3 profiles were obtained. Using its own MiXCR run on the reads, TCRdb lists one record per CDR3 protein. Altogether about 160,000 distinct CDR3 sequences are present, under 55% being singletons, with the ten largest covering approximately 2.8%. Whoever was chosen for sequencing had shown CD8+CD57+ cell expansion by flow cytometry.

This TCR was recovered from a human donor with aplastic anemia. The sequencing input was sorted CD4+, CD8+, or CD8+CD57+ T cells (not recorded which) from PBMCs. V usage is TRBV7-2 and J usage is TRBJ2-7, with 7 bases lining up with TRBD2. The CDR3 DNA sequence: TGTGCCAGCAGCTTGAGCGGGGAAGGGCAGTACTTC. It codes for CASSLSGEGQYF. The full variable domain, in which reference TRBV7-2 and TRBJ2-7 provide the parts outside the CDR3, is GAGVSQSPSNKVTEKGKDVELRCDPISGHTALYWYRQSLGQGLEFLIYFQGNSAPDKSGLPSDRFSAERTGGSVSTLTIQRTQQEDSAVYLCASSLSGEGQYFGPGTRLTVT.